The text below deals with one TCR beta chain. The antigen remains unidentified. Data came from immunoSEQ multiplex PCR; TCRdb stores just in-frame clones and leaves some out. The repertoire holds around 1.9 million clones, with around 93% as singletons. These data originate in a study of shared clonotypes between healthy human individuals. Study conclusions and caveats: In contrast to clonotypes shared by all four donors, non-shared clonotypes had lower generation probabilities.

Germline values: CDR1 SGHRS, CDR2 YFSETQ. CDR3 size: 15 residues. Trimming shortened V by 4 bases and J by 8 bases, and 19 bases separated the two germline ends. Terminally differentiated effector memory CD45RA+ cells were excluded by CCR7 positive selection of CD45RO-negative cells. Among the donors, all were Caucasian adults who lived in Nashville, Tennessee. The sequence was collected from a young man in good health. Some clones in this sample may be carry-over from other donors' samples. This chain uses TRBV5-1 with TRBJ2-1; possibly TRBD2 for D (6 bases). The sample consisted of naive CD8+ T cells from PBMCs. CDR3 region: CASSAGWREVDEQFF. CDR3 nucleotide sequence: TGCGCCAGCAGCGCGGGGTGGCGGGAAGTCGATGAGCAGTTCTTC.